The subject of this entry is one T cell receptor (beta chain). The sample is drawn from a study of blood T cell repertoires in COVID-19. As for the study in general: Samples representing acute and convalescent COVID-19 were sourced from the United States, Italy and Spain. Sources were T cells, B-cell-depleted T cells, or PBMCs; the material itself was cDNA or gDNA.

Trimming pared 2 bases from V and 8 bases from J, leaving 9 bases between. This CDR3 has 12 amino acids. CDR1 and CDR2 (germline): SEHNR, FQNEAQ (reference sequence). Original processing methods: Reference gene primers were amplified, and this amplification served to estimate nucleated cell counts. Generated by immunoSEQ multiplex PCR, the TCRdb table keeps only in-frame clones and is missing some. V and J calls and clone size are copied from that table; D and trimming were computed from the DNA. The sample has 100,000 to 150,000 clones, 70% to 90% seen once. V is TRBV7-9 and J is TRBJ1-1; tentatively, D is TRBD1 (5 bases). Sequences were obtained from peripheral blood. This TCR was recovered from a man in his fifties with acute or convalescent COVID-19. The DNA of the CDR3 is TGTGCCAGCAGCTTATCCTACAGGGAAGCTTTCTTT. Translating it yields CASSLSYREAFF.